The 27 T cell receptor beta chains reported below all come from one sample, sequenced in a study of blood T cell repertoires in COVID-19. This table comes from immunoSEQ multiplex PCR, and its TCRdb copy is limited to in-frame clones, with some not included. The data hold fewer than 350,000 clones, with roughly nine tenths observed a single time. Sequences were obtained from PBMCs or T cells enriched from blood (not recorded which). Receptors were obtained from a woman aged 40 to 50 who had recovered from COVID-19.

The genes are TRBV19 and TRBJ1-3; D unclear. V shed 8 bases and J shed 1 base, with 6 bases lying between them. This CDR3 comprises 12 residues. Germline loops: CDR1 LNHDA, CDR2 SQIVND (reference sequence). CDR3 region: CASFNSGNTIYF. The CDR3 DNA reads as TGTGCCAGTTTTAATTCTGGAAACACCATATATTTT. Full variable domain (rest looked up from reference TRBV19 and TRBJ1-3): DGGITQSPKYLFRKEGQNVTLSCEQNLNHDAMYWYRQDPGQGLRLIYYSQIVNDFQKGDIAEGYSVSREKKESFPLTVTSAQKNPTAFYLCASFNSGNTIYFGEGSWLTVV.

The rearrangement joins TRBV20-1 to TRBJ1-3, with a possible D match to TRBD1 (5 bases). Deletions cut 3 bases from V and 0 bases from J, with 9 bases between. Germline V gene sequence: CDR1 DFQATT, CDR2 SNEGSKA (reference sequence). The CDR3 has 14 residues. This CDR3 is CSASRGVSGNTIYF. CDR3 bases: TGCAGTGCTAGTAGGGGCGTCTCTGGAAACACCATATATTTT.

The chain combines TRBV12-5 with TRBJ1-5, with 10 bases matching TRBD1. This CDR3 region has 14 residues. Germline trimming cut 7 bases from V and 4 bases from J; bases unmatched to any gene: 4. Per the germline V gene, CDR1 is LGHNT and CDR2 is FRNRAP. Written as DNA, the CDR3 is TGTGCTAGTGCCGGGGGACAGGGGAATCAGCCCCAGCATTTT. It specifies CASAGGQGNQPQHF.

The rearrangement uses TRBV7-2 and TRBJ2-3; no definite D call. The CDR3 covers 15 residues. V was pared by 5 bases and J by 1 base, with 13 bases between. Germline assignment: CDR1 SGHTA and CDR2 FQGNSA. The CDR3 region has the DNA TGTGCCAGCAGCCCTCTCGCCAGCGGCACAGATACGCAGTATTTT. Residues: CASSPLASGTDTQYF.

V is TRBV6-5 and J is TRBJ1-2, with D unresolved. The V and J ends lost 3 bases and 4 bases respectively, with 9 bases between them. The CDR3 loop spans 13 amino acids. The germline V gene encodes CDR1 MNHEY and CDR2 SVGAGI. The CDR3 DNA follows: TGTGCCAGCAGTTATGCGCGGCCCTATGGCTACACCTTC. Protein: CASSYARPYGYTF.

V usage is TRBV3-1 (or the pseudogene TRBV3-2) and J usage is TRBJ1-2; 9 nucleotides match TRBD1. This CDR3 spans 16 amino acids. CDR1 and CDR2 (germline): LGHDT, YNNKEL (reference sequence). V lost 5 bases and J lost 4; bases outside the gene matches: 11. CDR3 region: CASSLSGTGFGYGYTF. As DNA, the CDR3 is TGTGCCAGCAGCTTATCCGGGACAGGGTTCGGCTATGGCTACACCTTC.

The chain links TRBV19 to TRBJ1-2, with 10 nucleotides matching TRBD1. Losses at the gene ends were 5 bases for V and 8 bases for J; bases not matched to a gene: 14. The CDR3 runs to 16 residues. Germline-derived CDR1 and CDR2 are LNHDA and SQIVND (reference sequence). The CDR3, as DNA: TGTGCCAGTAGTCCGATAGCGCAAGGACAGGGGGAAGGCTACACCTTC. Its translation: CASSPIAQGQGEGYTF.

In its sample, this clone was seen a few times. V gene TRBV4-1 combines with J gene TRBJ2-7; 8 bases align to TRBD2. CDR1 is MGHRA and CDR2 is YSYEKL in the germline V gene. The CDR3 extends over 15 amino acids. V lost 0 bases to trimming and J lost 2 bases; unmatched junction nucleotides: 3. The CDR3 sequence: CASSQERAGAYEQYF. DNA of the CDR3: TGCGCCAGCAGCCAAGAAAGAGCGGGGGCCTACGAGCAGTACTTC.

The chain recombines TRBV5-4 with TRBJ2-1; 8 positions match TRBD2. The CDR3 contains 15 residues. V shed 2 bases, J shed 10 bases, and the junction held 11 bases outside the gene matches. The germline V gene has CDR1 SGHNT and CDR2 YYREEE (reference sequence). CDR3 protein: CASSFSSGWPREQFF. The CDR3 DNA follows: TGTGCCAGCAGCTTTTCTAGCGGGTGGCCCCGGGAGCAGTTCTTC.

The chain has TRBV27 and TRBJ2-1; 14 bases align to TRBD2. J was trimmed by 8 bases and V by 7 bases; bases with no gene match: 13. This CDR3 is built from 17 residues. CDR1 and CDR2 (germline): MNHEY, SMNVEV (reference sequence). The CDR3 nucleotides are TGTGCCAGCAACCTTTTTGGGACTAGCGGGAGAAAATATGAGCAGTTCTTC. Translated, it gives CASNLFGTSGRKYEQFF.

The chain carries TRBV5-1 and TRBJ1-1; D perhaps matches TRBD1 (6 bases). V shed 4 bases and J shed 7 bases, with 14 bases lying between them. Germline CDR1 reads SGHRS; CDR2 reads YFSETQ. The CDR3 is 13 residues long. For the CDR3, the DNA is TGCGCCAGCAGCCACCGGGACATCGATGAAGCTTTCTTT. Translation: CASSHRDIDEAFF.

The chain recombines TRBV10-2 with TRBJ2-2, with 9 bases identical to TRBD2. V was pared by 3 bases and J by 5 bases, with 16 bases of the junction left unmatched. Germline CDR1 and CDR2: WSHSY and SAAADI. There are 19 residues in the CDR3. The CDR3 DNA is TGCGCCAGCAGTGATCCAATACGTTTTAGCGGGAGTATAACCGGGGAGCTGTTTTTT. It codes for CASSDPIRFSGSITGELFF.

CDR3 coding DNA: TGTGCCAGCAGCTTATCCGGACTAGCGGGAGGCACAGATACGCAGTATTTT. It encodes CASSLSGLAGGTDTQYF. This rearrangement joins TRBV13 to TRBJ2-3, with TRBD2 identical over 13 bases. CDR3 length: 17 amino acids. Germline V gene sequence: CDR1 PRHDT, CDR2 FYEKMQ (reference sequence). The V gene end was trimmed by 2 bases and the J gene end by 1 base; junction bases not matched to a gene: 3.

The V call is TRBV19, the J call TRBJ1-2, with TRBD1 identical over 7 bases. Germline CDR1 and CDR2: LNHDA and SQIVND (reference sequence). CDR3 length: 12 amino acids. Trimming took 7 bases from V and 8 from J; bases not matched to a gene: 7. CDR3 in amino acids: CASNDRVWGYTF. The CDR3 region has the DNA TGTGCCAGTAACGACAGGGTTTGGGGCTACACCTTC.

The chain is built from TRBV5-1 and TRBJ1-2, with 7 nucleotides matching TRBD1. The V segment lost 4 bases and the J segment 3 bases; nucleotides outside the gene matches: 12. The CDR3 is 16 residues long. Germline V gene sequence: CDR1 SGHRS, CDR2 YFSETQ. The CDR3 region is CASSPQVEGAYYGYTF. The CDR3 DNA reads TGCGCCAGCAGCCCCCAGGTTGAGGGGGCATACTATGGCTACACCTTC.

The J gene is TRBJ2-5, the V gene TRBV29-1; possibly TRBD1 for D (5 bases). Trimming pared 4 bases from V and 2 bases from J, leaving 8 bases between. The CDR3 has 12 residues. Germline V lookup: CDR1 SQVTM, CDR2 ANQGSEA. This CDR3 is CSVAGQQETQYF. Here the CDR3 DNA reads TGCAGCGTTGCAGGGCAGCAAGAGACCCAGTACTTC.

The genes are TRBV4-3 and TRBJ1-2, with a weak D call TRBD1 (6 bases). Per germline, CDR1 LGHNA and CDR2 YSLEER. With 4 bases removed from V and 7 bases from J, the gap between germline ends came to 22 bases. The CDR3 is 16 residues long. The CDR3 sequence is CASSRTQGHFQPGYTF. The CDR3 coding sequence is TGCGCCAGCAGCCGTACCCAGGGACACTTCCAGCCTGGCTACACCTTC.

V and J are TRBV30 and TRBJ1-5; no clear D. Looked up from germline, CDR1 is GTSNPN and CDR2 is SVGIG (reference sequence). This CDR3 region has 14 residues. V gave up 2 bases and J gave up 0 bases, with 8 bases separating them. The CDR3 nucleotides read TGTGCCTGGAGTATCACAGATAGCAATCAGCCCCAGCATTTT. Its protein product is CAWSITDSNQPQHF.

This chain uses TRBV9 with TRBJ2-3; 9 positions agree with TRBD2. This CDR3 spans 16 amino acids. V lost 0 bases, J lost 0 bases, and 2 bases stayed unmatched. Germline CDR1 and CDR2: SGDLS and YYNGEE. Here the CDR3 DNA reads TGTGCCAGCAGCGTAGGGACTAGCGATAGCACAGATACGCAGTATTTT. Translating gives CASSVGTSDSTDTQYF.

V gene TRBV18 combines with J gene TRBJ1-2; 7 positions match TRBD1. V gave up 3 bases and J gave up 4 bases; unmatched junction bases: 5. Germline loops: CDR1 KGHSH, CDR2 LQKENI. The CDR3 extends over 14 amino acids. The CDR3 DNA reads as TGTGCCAGCTCACCGGACCGGACAGGCTATGGCTACACCTTC. Translation gives CASSPDRTGYGYTF.

This clone was found once. The V call is TRBV3-1 (or the pseudogene TRBV3-2), the J call TRBJ1-3; TRBD1 aligns across 7 bases. Germline lookup yields CDR1 LGHDT and CDR2 YNNKEL (reference sequence). The CDR3 length is 15 residues. After removal of 3 bases from V and 0 bases from J, the junction contained 2 bases not matched to a gene. The CDR3 loop reads CASSQTGSSGNTIYF. The DNA for the CDR3 is TGTGCCAGCAGCCAGACAGGGAGCTCTGGAAACACCATATATTTT.

The chain links TRBV29-1 to TRBJ1-2; TRBD1 might be the D (6 bases). Trimming took 1 base from V and 4 from J, leaving 10 bases between them. The CDR3 runs to 13 residues. The germline V gene encodes CDR1 SQVTM and CDR2 ANQGSEA. CDR3 residues: CSVEGSRGYGYTF. The CDR3 nucleotides read TGCAGCGTTGAAGGAAGCAGGGGCTATGGCTACACCTTC.

The count of this clone is one. The rearrangement uses TRBV2 and TRBJ1-1; possibly TRBD1 for D (6 bases). The V gene's germline CDR1 is SNHLY and CDR2 FYNNEI. Deletions cut 4 bases from V and 14 bases from J, with 14 bases between. There are 11 residues in the CDR3. For the CDR3, the DNA is TGTGCCAGCAGTGGGGACACAAAGAACTTCTTT. Translation: CASSGDTKNFF.

The chain links TRBV5-5 to TRBJ2-2; tentative D call: TRBD2 (5 bases). The CDR3 is 15 residues long. V lost 0 bases to trimming and J lost 11 bases, with 17 bases between them. Germline-derived CDR1 and CDR2 are SGHKS and YYEKEE (reference sequence). The CDR3 is CASSLVEGGWSELFF. In DNA form, the CDR3 reads TGTGCCAGCAGCTTGGTCGAGGGCGGGTGGTCCGAGCTGTTTTTT.

V is TRBV13 and J is TRBJ2-7; 7 bases agree with TRBD1. Germline CDR1 is PRHDT and CDR2 is FYEKMQ (reference sequence). Germline trimming cut 4 bases from V and 7 bases from J; bases unmatched to any gene: 7. The length of the CDR3 is 13 residues. CDR3 region: CASSSRQGREQYF. CDR3 nucleotides: TGTGCCAGCAGCTCAAGACAGGGACGTGAGCAGTACTTC.

The DNA for the CDR3 is TGCGCCAGCAGGCCCACAGGGGGCTTCACTGAAGCTTTCTTT. As protein: CASRPTGGFTEAFF. The chain recombines TRBV5-1 with TRBJ1-1, with 9 bases lining up with TRBD1. The CDR3 contains 14 residues. CDR1 is SGHRS, CDR2 YFSETQ, per germline. Unmatched junction bases numbered 6, after V lost 5 bases and J lost 4 bases. Full variable domain (missing parts from reference TRBV5-1 and TRBJ1-1): KAGVTQTPRYLIKTRGQQVTLSCSPISGHRSVSWYQQTPGQGLQFLFEYFSETQRNKGNFPGRFSGRQFSNSRSEMNVSTLELGDSALYLCASRPTGGFTEAFFGQGTRLTVV.

In this sample, this clone turned up a few times. The chain combines TRBV7-8 with TRBJ2-7; D call uncertain. Germline CDR1 and CDR2: SGHVS and FQNEAQ. V was pared by 8 bases and J by 3 bases, with 8 bases between. The CDR3 consists of 11 residues. In nucleotides, the CDR3 is TGTGCCAGCGGGCGTCTCTACGAGCAGTACTTC. This encodes CASGRLYEQYF.